Listed here are 25 T cell receptor beta chains from one sample, sequenced in a study of blood T cell repertoires in COVID-19. Assay used: immunoSEQ multiplex PCR; TCRdb lists only in-frame clones, some missing. The table shows around 120,000 clones, with more than 75% occurring only once. The sequencing sample was made of peripheral blood. Source of these receptors: a man between 50 and 59 years old with active COVID-19.

The chain links TRBV7-9 to TRBJ2-2; no clear D. Germline CDR1 and CDR2: SEHNR and FQNEAQ (reference sequence). Trimming shortened V by 3 bases and J by 4 bases, and 12 bases separated the two germline ends. This CDR3 spans 15 amino acids. CDR3: CASSFSTELTGELFF. The CDR3 DNA sequence: TGTGCCAGCAGCTTTTCGACTGAACTCACCGGGGAGCTGTTTTTT.

This chain links TRBV6-5 with TRBJ2-3; 9 nucleotides align to TRBD2. Germline loops: CDR1 MNHEY, CDR2 SVGAGI. The CDR3 is 14 amino acids. The V segment lost 6 bases and the J segment 2 bases; nucleotides outside the gene matches: 3. The CDR3, as DNA: TGTGCCAGCAGAGGCGGGGGGGCCACAGATACGCAGTATTTT. This encodes CASRGGGATDTQYF.

This clone showed up just once. This chain connects TRBV3-1 (or the pseudogene TRBV3-2) to TRBJ1-2; D uncertain. CDR3 length: 14 residues. The germline V gene encodes CDR1 LGHDT and CDR2 YNNKEL (reference sequence). Trimming left V 2 bases short and J 1 base short, with 8 bases between. The DNA of the CDR3 is TGTGCCAGCAGCCAAAACACCCTTAACTATGGCTACACCTTC. Translated, it gives CASSQNTLNYGYTF.

The chain has TRBV19 and TRBJ1-1, with D possibly TRBD1 on 6 matching bases. Germline CDR1 is LNHDA and CDR2 is SQIVND (reference sequence). The ends were cut back, 4 bases at V and 1 base at J, with 13 bases in the middle. The CDR3 is 15 amino acids. The CDR3 DNA sequence: TGTGCCAGTAGTAGTACAGGGTCCCCGAACACTGAAGCTTTCTTT. As protein: CASSSTGSPNTEAFF.

The chain combines TRBV5-4 with TRBJ2-5; 15 bases match TRBD2. This CDR3 spans 17 amino acids. Germline CDR1 SGHNT, CDR2 YYREEE (reference sequence). After removal of 3 bases from V and 5 bases from J, the junction contained 8 bases not matched to a gene. In nucleotides, the CDR3 is TGTGCCAGCAGCTCCGGACTAGCGGGGGGGCCAGGGGAGACCCAGTACTTC. It is translated as CASSSGLAGGPGETQYF.

The gene calls are TRBV27 and TRBJ2-1, with 8 positions matching TRBD2. The CDR3 totals 14 residues. The V segment lost 6 bases and the J segment 8 bases; nucleotides outside the gene matches: 9. Germline V gene lookup returns CDR1 MNHEY and CDR2 SMNVEV (reference sequence). The CDR3 spells CASSAGLAGYEQFF. CDR3 nucleotides: TGTGCCAGCAGCGCGGGGTTAGCGGGATATGAGCAGTTCTTC.

V gene TRBV6-1 combines with J gene TRBJ2-1; D remains unclear. The CDR3 extends over 15 amino acids. Trimming left V 2 bases short and J 6 bases short, with 14 bases between. The germline V gene encodes CDR1 MNHNS and CDR2 SASEGT. The CDR3 DNA follows: TGTGCCAGCAGTGAAATGCCGGTCCCCATCAATGAGCAGTTCTTC. Translating it yields CASSEMPVPINEQFF.

The chain is built from TRBV5-8 and TRBJ2-6; 9 bases are shared with TRBD1. CDR3 length: 15 amino acids. The junction had 0 bases not matched to a gene; V was cut back by 3 bases and J by 2 bases. Germline CDR1 and CDR2: SGHTS and YDEGEE. CDR3 bases: TGTGCCAGCAGCTGGACAGGGGCTGGGGCCAACGTCCTGACTTTC. It codes for CASSWTGAGANVLTF.

In nucleotides, the CDR3 is TGTGCCAGCAGCTTAATCCAGGATTCACCCCTCCACTTT. This codes for CASSLIQDSPLHF. The chain is built from TRBV7-8 and TRBJ1-6; the D is unclear. Germline CDR1 is SGHVS and CDR2 is FQNEAQ. The CDR3 extends over 13 amino acids. The ends were cut back, 2 bases at V and 8 bases at J, with 7 bases in the middle.

The chain recombines TRBV3-1 (or the pseudogene TRBV3-2) with TRBJ2-4, with TRBD1 matching 9 bases. The CDR3 consists of 14 residues. The germline gives CDR1 LGHDT, CDR2 YNNKEL (reference sequence). V lost 4 bases, J lost 7 bases, and 5 bases stayed unmatched. CDR3 protein: CASSRPGQGNIQYF. In DNA form, the CDR3 reads TGTGCCAGCAGCCGACCGGGACAGGGCAACATTCAGTACTTC.

In regard to this clone: One junction end disagrees with the germline gene, perhaps due to a read error. The chain links TRBV25-1 to TRBJ2-5, with 9 bases that match TRBD2. CDR3 length: 14 residues. Germline CDR1 is MGHDK and CDR2 is SYGVNS. The CDR3 sequence: CGTSRPGGQETQYF. The CDR3 bases are TGCGGGACTAGCAGGCCCGGGGGCCAAGAGACCCAGTACTTC.

The chain links TRBV7-9 to TRBJ2-5; D remains unclear. CDR1 is SEHNR and CDR2 is FQNEAQ in the germline V gene (reference sequence). The V gene lost 4 bases and the J gene lost 4 bases, with 16 bases spanning the gap. The CDR3 is 15 amino acids. The chain's CDR3 is CASSSPLVFGETQYF. CDR3 DNA sequence: TGTGCCAGCAGCTCCCCACTTGTTTTCGGAGAGACCCAGTACTTC.

This clone was found once. The V gene is TRBV6-5, the J gene TRBJ2-1; 8 positions agree with TRBD2. Germline values: CDR1 MNHEY, CDR2 SVGAGI. V shed 8 bases and J 2 bases; nucleotides not matched to a gene: 2. CDR3 size: 13 residues. The DNA of the CDR3 is TGTGCCAGCTTAGCGGGACCCTACAATGAGCAGTTCTTC. It is translated as CASLAGPYNEQFF.

V and J are TRBV13 and TRBJ2-6; D is possibly TRBD2 (5 bases). There are 16 residues in the CDR3. Trimming shortened V by 7 bases and J by 3 bases, and 16 bases separated the two germline ends. The germline V gene has CDR1 PRHDT and CDR2 FYEKMQ (reference sequence). CDR3 coding DNA: TGTGCCAGCACCGAGCGGCAGTACGGTGGGGCCAACGTCCTGACTTTC. Translating gives CASTERQYGGANVLTF.

The chain has TRBV2 and TRBJ2-7; TRBD2 aligns across 7 bases. This CDR3 is 14 amino acids long. Germline assignment: CDR1 SNHLY and CDR2 FYNNEI. V was pared by 4 bases and J by 1 base, with 4 bases of the junction left unmatched. The CDR3 is CASSGRERSYEQYV. The DNA of the CDR3 is TGTGCCAGCAGTGGGCGGGAGAGGTCCTACGAGCAGTACGTC.

This chain joins TRBV19 and TRBJ1-2; TRBD1 might be the D (6 bases). The CDR3 covers 14 residues. V dropped 3 bases and J dropped 6 bases, with 14 bases sitting between them. Germline V gene data show CDR1 as LNHDA and CDR2 as SQIVND (reference sequence). CDR3 in amino acids: CASSIGRDIDGYTF. CDR3 nucleotides: TGTGCCAGTAGTATCGGTCGGGACATCGATGGCTACACCTTC.

This rearrangement joins TRBV9 to TRBJ2-3; 9 nucleotides match TRBD2. V shed 0 bases, J shed 4 bases, and the junction held 18 bases outside the gene matches. CDR3 length equals 20 residues. Germline CDR1 reads SGDLS; CDR2 reads YYNGEE. The CDR3 region is CASSVGPLGRARGGADTQYF. The CDR3 DNA is TGTGCCAGCAGCGTAGGTCCCCTGGGTCGTGCGCGGGGGGGGGCAGATACGCAGTATTTT.

The V call is TRBV10-3, the J call TRBJ2-7; 10 nucleotides align to TRBD1. The germline CDR1 and CDR2 sequences are ENHRY and SYGVKD. The CDR3 is 15 amino acids. V shed 2 bases and J 7 bases; nucleotides not matched to a gene: 8. The CDR3 loop is CAISEPGTGAGEQYV. The DNA for the CDR3 is TGTGCCATCAGTGAGCCTGGGACAGGGGCGGGTGAGCAGTACGTC.

The chain recombines TRBV5-6 with TRBJ2-7; TRBD2 matches 7 bases. The CDR3 contains 14 residues. The junction had 5 bases not matched to a gene; V was cut back by 3 bases and J by 2 bases. Germline loops: CDR1 SGHDT, CDR2 YYEEEE. The CDR3 DNA is TGTGCCAGCAGCTCCTGGACTAGACCCTACGAGCAGTACGTC. As protein: CASSSWTRPYEQYV.

The chain uses TRBV24-1 and TRBJ2-1; TRBD1 matches 7 bases. The CDR3 is 16 amino acids. J gave up 9 bases and V 3 bases, and 13 bases lay outside the gene matches. Germline V lookup: CDR1 KGHDR, CDR2 SFDVKD. CDR3 sequence reads: CATSDRQGSAISEQFF. The CDR3 DNA reads as TGTGCCACCAGTGATAGACAGGGTTCAGCTATCAGTGAGCAGTTCTTC.

With respect to this clone: Other DNA sequences of this sample code for an identical CDR3. The gene calls are TRBV19 and TRBJ1-1; D may be TRBD1 (6 bases). The V gene's germline CDR1 is LNHDA and CDR2 SQIVND (reference sequence). This CDR3 contains 14 residues. Trimming took off 4 bases at V and 0 bases at J, with 9 bases between the two ends. The CDR3 region has the DNA TGTGCCAGTAGTAATCAGGGGATGAACACTGAAGCTTTCTTT. Encoded protein: CASSNQGMNTEAFF. Combining the CDR3 with reference TRBV19 and TRBJ1-1 gives the whole variable domain DGGITQSPKYLFRKEGQNVTLSCEQNLNHDAMYWYRQDPGQGLRLIYYSQIVNDFQKGDIAEGYSVSREKKESFPLTVTSAQKNPTAFYLCASSNQGMNTEAFFGQGTRLTVV.

This chain connects TRBV2 to TRBJ1-2; D is perhaps TRBD1 (6 bases). The germline V gene has CDR1 SNHLY and CDR2 FYNNEI. The CDR3 loop spans 12 amino acids. Trimming pared 10 bases from V and 7 bases from J, leaving 16 bases between. This chain's CDR3 is CATQRGGPGYTF. CDR3 nucleotides: TGTGCCACCCAGAGGGGGGGGCCTGGCTACACCTTC.

The chain recombines TRBV29-1 with TRBJ2-3; the match to TRBD1 covers 7 bases. Trimming cost V 6 bases and J 2 bases; bases outside gene matches: 5. There are 13 residues in the CDR3. The V gene's germline CDR1 is SQVTM and CDR2 ANQGSEA. The chain's CDR3 is CSVKTGSTDTQYF. Written as DNA, the CDR3 is TGCAGCGTGAAGACAGGGTCCACAGATACGCAGTATTTT.

The V and J genes are TRBV21-1 and TRBJ2-3; the DNA was not compared with TRBD2, the D call given in the table. TRBV21-1 is marked as a pseudogene. The CDR3 runs 17 residues. The CDR3 sequence: CASSFSTSAPSTDTQYF. DNA for the CDR3: TGTGCCAGCAGCTTCTCGACTAGCGCCCCTAGCACAGATACGCAGTATTTT.

The genes are TRBV9 and TRBJ1-4; 10 bases agree with TRBD1. V trimming: 3 bases; J trimming: 0 bases; junction bases outside the gene matches: 14. CDR3 size: 20 residues. Germline V gene lookup returns CDR1 SGDLS and CDR2 YYNGEE. Here the CDR3 DNA reads TGTGCCAGCAGCGACGGGACAGGGGACCGTAGACCCGCAACTAATGAAAAACTGTTTTTT. Translated: CASSDGTGDRRPATNEKLFF.